These T cell receptor beta chains were read from a single sample in a study of CXCR3-negative and CXCR3-positive naive CD8 T cells. TCRdb re-called the 5' RACE reads, yielding one record per CDR3 amino acid sequence without DNA. This sample contains 150,000 or so distinct CDR3 sequences. Input material: naive CXCR3- CD8+ T cells from blood. The receptors shown here come from a human donor in good health. Some clones in this sample may be carry-over from other donors' samples. The CDR3 runs from the conserved cysteine through the conserved F or W. The order of the fields is J gene, V gene, CDR3 protein.

J gene: TRBJ2-5; V gene: TRBV7-9; CDR3 protein: CTSSYEGARMETQYF
J gene: TRBJ2-1; V gene: TRBV6-2/TRBV6-3; CDR3 protein: CASSYDSGTWNEQFF
J gene: TRBJ2-1; V gene: TRBV13; CDR3 protein: CASSRSLPGGYNEQFF
J gene: TRBJ2-3; V gene: TRBV5-4; CDR3 protein: CASSVGQATDTQYF
J gene: TRBJ2-1; V gene: TRBV20-1; CDR3 protein: CSARDRDRVVEQFF
J gene: TRBJ2-2; V gene: TRBV7-9; CDR3 protein: CASSFAETGELFF
J gene: TRBJ2-2; V gene: TRBV21-1; CDR3 protein: CASTPRQGGDTGELFF
J gene: TRBJ2-7; V gene: TRBV5-1; CDR3 protein: CASSPIGGSLEQYF
J gene: TRBJ2-7; V gene: TRBV20-1; CDR3 protein: CSARGGGEPYEQYF
J gene: TRBJ1-5; V gene: TRBV28; CDR3 protein: CASFRSGYSNQPQHF
J gene: TRBJ2-3; V gene: TRBV18; CDR3 protein: CASSPTGTSGITQYF
J gene: TRBJ2-5; V gene: TRBV4-3; CDR3 protein: CASSQNVLWETQYF
J gene: TRBJ2-2; V gene: TRBV24-1; CDR3 protein: CATSDLTGTGELFF
J gene: TRBJ2-1; V gene: TRBV6-6; CDR3 protein: CASSYSISETTNEQFF
J gene: TRBJ2-1; V gene: TRBV10-3; CDR3 protein: CAISEPAGATIGEQFF
J gene: TRBJ2-7; V gene: TRBV5-1; CDR3 protein: CASRGGASETYEQYF
J gene: TRBJ2-1; V gene: TRBV27; CDR3 protein: CASTPTGAPFYNEQFF
J gene: TRBJ2-5; V gene: TRBV28; CDR3 protein: CASSSTRQGQSPYRGETQYF
J gene: TRBJ2-1; V gene: TRBV3-1; CDR3 protein: CASSPYPGSGTRDNEQFF
J gene: TRBJ2-1; V gene: TRBV29-1; CDR3 protein: CSGGQSPYNEQFF
J gene: TRBJ2-3; V gene: TRBV4-1; CDR3 protein: CASSQVMTGGSKYF
J gene: TRBJ2-1; V gene: TRBV7-2; CDR3 protein: CASSLQGGAYNEQFF
J gene: TRBJ2-5; V gene: TRBV20-1; CDR3 protein: CSARATSGGFTQIQETQYF
J gene: TRBJ2-7; V gene: TRBV29-1; CDR3 protein: CSVLPEGYTYEQYF
J gene: TRBJ2-2; V gene: TRBV5-1; CDR3 protein: CASSLFANSGAAGELFF
J gene: TRBJ2-2; V gene: TRBV5-1; CDR3 protein: CASSLWTGVAGELFF
J gene: TRBJ1-5; V gene: TRBV6-6; CDR3 protein: CASSYSRTESNQPQHF
J gene: TRBJ2-7; V gene: TRBV30; CDR3 protein: CAWSAGTSGLYEQYF
J gene: TRBJ2-2; V gene: TRBV7-8; CDR3 protein: CASSLDGTTTGELFF
J gene: TRBJ2-7; V gene: TRBV14; CDR3 protein: CASSHGYEQYF
J gene: TRBJ2-7; V gene: TRBV20-1; CDR3 protein: CSVRGRYEQYF
J gene: TRBJ2-5; V gene: TRBV5-5; CDR3 protein: CASSLAADRGQETQYF
J gene: TRBJ2-1; V gene: TRBV10-3; CDR3 protein: CATRGLPYNEQFF
J gene: TRBJ2-3; V gene: TRBV28; CDR3 protein: CASSPAGSDTQYF
J gene: TRBJ1-1; V gene: TRBV7-2; CDR3 protein: CASSLLPAGRTNTEAFF
J gene: TRBJ1-1; V gene: TRBV12-3/TRBV12-4; CDR3 protein: CASSPGQGATEAFF
J gene: TRBJ2-7; V gene: TRBV29-1; CDR3 protein: CSGEGSNYEQYF
J gene: TRBJ1-1; V gene: TRBV12-3/TRBV12-4; CDR3 protein: CASSFFWGLTEAFF
J gene: TRBJ2-7; V gene: TRBV12-3/TRBV12-4; CDR3 protein: CASSSVGGTYEQYF
J gene: TRBJ2-3; V gene: TRBV7-2; CDR3 protein: CASSLGPGVSGRPSDTQYF
J gene: TRBJ2-3; V gene: TRBV29-1; CDR3 protein: CSVVSSGTDTQYF
J gene: TRBJ2-3; V gene: TRBV7-9; CDR3 protein: CASRPGTSGSSLTDTQYF